The clone carrying this TCR beta chain is labeled as large. The antigen remains undetermined. The template was genomic DNA from peripheral blood, not RNA. The CDR3 is 13 residues long. V was shortened by 5 bases and J by 5 bases, with 12 bases between the two germline ends. Germline-derived CDR1 and CDR2 are MNHEY and SMNVEV (reference sequence). The record originates from a study of T cell repertoires in aging, cancer and after chemotherapy. Overall study: Roughly 8.9 million TCR reads were in the whole dataset. Study results and limitations: In cancer patients, declining TCR diversity with age involved lost richness and lost evenness. Age-matched healthy donors had significantly more diverse, less clonal blood TCR repertoires than untreated cancer patients.

A mixed TRB-A/B primer pool amplified rearranged TRB by multiplex touch-down PCR. TCRdb fed the multiplex PCR reads into MiXCR, producing one record per CDR3 protein. The sample includes around 2,000 distinct CDR3 sequences, about 27% seen only once; the top ten take 10% to 15%. The origin of this receptor is a human donor in good health. The chain is built from TRBV27 and TRBJ2-5, with D possibly called TRBD1 or TRBD2 (5 bases each). Sequencing was done on a sample of blood. As DNA, the CDR3 is TGTGCCAGCAGTGCGTTAGGGGAGGAGACCCAGTACTTC. This sequence encodes CASSALGEETQYF.